This T cell receptor beta chain was sequenced during a study of blood T cell repertoires in COVID-19. Overall study: Donors in the United States, Italy and Spain gave samples during acute or convalescent COVID-19.

The CDR3 is 11 residues long. The ends were cut back, 8 bases at V and 5 bases at J, with 8 bases in the middle. Germline CDR1 is MNHEY and CDR2 is SMNVEV (reference sequence). Study processing details: Using reference gene primer amplification, nucleated cell counts were estimated. Profiling relied on immunoSEQ multiplex PCR, and the TCRdb table lists in-frame clones only, not all of them. From that table come the V and J calls and clone size; the DNA was used to work out D and trimming. The table includes some 250,000 clones, around 80% detected once. The TCR comes from a woman aged 18-29 years with acute or convalescent COVID-19. The chain couples TRBV27 to TRBJ2-3; possible D gene TRBD1, 5 bases. The sample taken for sequencing was peripheral blood. The CDR3 coding sequence is TGTGCCAGCTGGGGCGAAGATACGCAGTATTTT. This sequence encodes CASWGEDTQYF.